The 18 T cell receptor beta chains given below trace back to one sample, sequenced in a study of Graves' ophthalmopathy and Graves' hyperthyroidism. Amplification targeted the TCR beta CDR3 regions, with RNA transcripts as the source material. Following a first-round RT-PCR that used HTBI primers, a second-round multiplex PCR was carried out. TCRdb redid the calling of the multiplex PCR reads with MiXCR, one entry per CDR3 protein. The data contain approximately 500,000 distinct CDR3 sequences, under 15% of them singletons. The sample was blood. The receptor set was obtained from a young woman with Graves' ophthalmopathy.

This clonotype was counted ten times or more. V and J are TRBV29-1 and TRBJ2-5; no clear D gene. The germline V gene encodes CDR1 SQVTM and CDR2 ANQGSEA. This CDR3 spans 11 amino acids. V was cut by 7 bases and J by 5 bases, with 11 bases left in between. CDR3 in amino acids: CSGLHGETQYF. The CDR3 region has the DNA TGCAGCGGGCTCCATGGGGAGACCCAGTACTTC.

This clonotype occurred many times. The rearrangement uses TRBV11-2 and TRBJ2-7, with D possibly matching TRBD2 (5 bases). The CDR3 runs 15 residues. Germline V gives CDR1 SGHAT, CDR2 FQNNGV. Trimming left V 5 bases short and J 3 bases short, with 17 bases between. CDR3 DNA: TGTGCCAGCAGCCGTCCGGGGTCACGCTTCTACGAGCAGTACTTC. Translated, it gives CASSRPGSRFYEQYF. Together with reference TRBV11-2 and TRBJ2-7, the CDR3 gives the full variable domain: EAGVAQSPRYKIIEKRQSVAFWCNPISGHATLYWYQQILGQGPKLLIQFQNNGVVDDSQLPKDRFSAERLKGVDSTLKIQPAKLEDSAVYLCASSRPGSRFYEQYFGPGTRLTVT.

Many counts were recorded for this clonotype. The chain joins TRBV13 to TRBJ2-5; the match to TRBD2 covers 13 bases. Per germline, CDR1 PRHDT and CDR2 FYEKMQ (reference sequence). The J segment lost 5 bases and the V segment lost 4 bases, leaving 7 bases of the junction unmatched. The CDR3 runs to 16 residues. Here the CDR3 reads CASSSGLAGAGETQYF. CDR3 in DNA: TGTGCCAGCAGCTCCGGACTAGCGGGAGCGGGTGAGACCCAGTACTTC. The full variable domain, in which reference TRBV13 and TRBJ2-5 provide the parts outside the CDR3, is AAGVIQSPRHLIKEKRETATLKCYPIPRHDTVYWYQQGPGQDPQFLISFYEKMQSDKGSIPDRFSAQQFSDYHSELNMSSLELGDSALYFCASSSGLAGAGETQYFGPGTRLLVL.

The chain has TRBV6-2 or TRBV6-3 and TRBJ1-2; D ambiguous. Trimming pared 4 bases from V and 6 bases from J, leaving 12 bases between. The CDR3 runs 13 residues. Germline V gene data show CDR1 as MNHEY and CDR2 as SVGEGT. This CDR3 is CASSFRDTDGYTF. DNA for the CDR3: TGTGCCAGCAGTTTTCGAGACACGGATGGCTACACCTTC.

This clonotype showed up many times. V is TRBV7-6 and J is TRBJ2-7; perhaps D is TRBD1 or TRBD2 (5 bases each). CDR3 length equals 16 residues. Germline CDR1 SGHVS, CDR2 FNYEAQ. V lost 5 bases and J lost 3, with 20 bases in between. The CDR3 region is CASSPQTAAAIYEQYF. In nucleotides, the CDR3 is TGTGCCAGCAGCCCCCAGACAGCGGCCGCCATCTACGAGCAGTACTTC.

In this sample, this clonotype turned up many times. The gene calls are TRBV10-1 and TRBJ1-2, with D possibly TRBD1 on 5 matching bases. Trimming pared 3 bases from V and 1 base from J, leaving 6 bases between. Per germline, CDR1 WNHNN and CDR2 SYGVQD (reference sequence). The CDR3 is 13 amino acids. The CDR3 spells CASSEGHNYGYTF. CDR3 bases: TGCGCCAGCAGTGAAGGACATAACTATGGCTACACCTTC.

Ten or more counts support this clonotype. This chain links TRBV6-1 with TRBJ1-3; D is ambiguous. Germline CDR1 is MNHNS and CDR2 is SASEGT. The V gene lost 1 base and the J gene lost 0 bases, with 13 bases spanning the gap. The CDR3 sequence is 17 residues long. As DNA, the CDR3 is TGTGCCAGCAGTGAAGTTGGCCGGACTTTCTCTGGAAACACCATATATTTT. It codes for CASSEVGRTFSGNTIYF.

This clonotype was counted many times. The rearrangement uses TRBV6-1 and TRBJ1-6; 7 bases agree with TRBD1. This CDR3 is built from 16 residues. V was clipped by 7 bases and J by 8 bases; unmatched bases: 14. Germline assignment: CDR1 MNHNS and CDR2 SASEGT. CDR3 residues: CASTKIRTGLDSPLHF. As DNA, the CDR3 is TGTGCCAGCACAAAGATACGGACAGGACTCGATTCACCCCTCCACTTT.

V gene TRBV12-3 or TRBV12-4 combines with J gene TRBJ2-7; 9 bases match TRBD2. V trimming: 6 bases; J trimming: 7 bases; junction bases outside the gene matches: 16. CDR3 size: 16 residues. This CDR3 reads CASSPLGSGGTREQYF. CDR3 coding DNA: TGTGCCAGCAGCCCCCTGGGTAGCGGGGGAACCAGGGAGCAGTACTTC.

With regard to this clonotype: Compared with germline, one end of the junction differs, possibly owing to a read error. The J gene is TRBJ1-5, the V gene TRBV30; 7 bases agree with TRBD1. Germline V lookup: CDR1 GTSNPN, CDR2 SVGIG (reference sequence). The CDR3 contains 16 residues. The CDR3 nucleotides are TGTACCTGGAGTGTAAGGGGGCGCGTACGCAATCAGCCCCAGCATTTT. Translation gives CTWSVRGRVRNQPQHF.

This clonotype showed up many times. This chain links TRBV24-1 with TRBJ1-5; D not certain. Germline CDR1 reads KGHDR; CDR2 reads SFDVKD. The CDR3 is made up of 14 amino acids. V lost 4 bases, J lost 7 bases, and 13 bases lay in between. This chain's CDR3 is CATSESGESQPQHF. The CDR3 coding sequence is TGTGCCACCAGTGAGAGCGGGGAGAGCCAGCCCCAGCATTTT.

This clonotype came up many times. The chain carries TRBV27 and TRBJ2-7, with TRBD1 matching 8 bases. The CDR3 sequence is 15 residues long. CDR1 and CDR2 from the germline V gene are MNHEY and SMNVEV (reference sequence). Trimming removed 7 bases from V and 3 bases from J; junction bases left unmatched: 11. CDR3: CASKGRGRIDYEQYF. The CDR3 region has the DNA TGTGCCAGCAAAGGCAGGGGGCGTATTGACTACGAGCAGTACTTC.

CDR3: CASSPGTLPLQETQYF. DNA of the CDR3: TGCGCCAGCAGCCCCGGGACGTTACCCCTCCAAGAGACCCAGTACTTC. The chain employs TRBV4-1 and TRBJ2-5; either TRBD1 or TRBD2 may fit D (5 bases each). This CDR3 comprises 16 residues. CDR1 and CDR2 (germline): MGHRA, YSYEKL. V lost 4 bases, J lost 1 base, and 16 bases lay in between.

This clonotype has ten or more counts. This chain links TRBV28 with TRBJ1-2; a possible D gene is TRBD1 (5 bases). This CDR3 is 13 amino acids long. Deletions cut 2 bases from V and 4 bases from J, with 8 bases between. The germline CDR1 and CDR2 sequences are MDHEN and SYDVKM. The CDR3 nucleotides read TGTGCCAGCAGTTTAGCAGGGAGCTATGGCTACACCTTC. Its protein is CASSLAGSYGYTF.

This clonotype was seen ten or more times. The rearrangement joins TRBV9 to TRBJ1-1; no reliable D call. Germline V gene lookup returns CDR1 SGDLS and CDR2 YYNGEE. Trimming took off 3 bases at V and 1 base at J, with 13 bases between the two ends. The CDR3 length is 15 residues. CDR3 sequence (DNA): TGTGCCAGCAGCGCGGAGGGAGGGAGGAACACTGAAGCTTTCTTT. It codes for CASSAEGGRNTEAFF.

This clonotype occurred many times. The rearrangement joins TRBV3-1 to TRBJ1-1; TRBD1 agrees at 7 bases. There are 17 residues in the CDR3. Looked up from germline, CDR1 is LGHDT and CDR2 is YNNKEL (reference sequence). Trimming cost V 4 bases and J 6 bases; bases outside gene matches: 17. CDR3 loop: CASSPLTGTANLAEAFF. CDR3 in DNA: TGTGCCAGCAGCCCACTAACCGGGACAGCGAACTTGGCTGAAGCTTTCTTT.

The chain employs TRBV13 and TRBJ1-6, with a possible D match to TRBD1 (6 bases). V dropped 6 bases and J dropped 7 bases, with 19 bases sitting between them. The CDR3 spans 16 residues. Germline values: CDR1 PRHDT, CDR2 FYEKMQ (reference sequence). CDR3 sequence (DNA): TGTGCCAGCAGTCCAACAGGGTCCAGGGGCAATTCACCCCTCCACTTT. Translating it yields CASSPTGSRGNSPLHF.

This clonotype was seen many times. V is TRBV27 and J is TRBJ1-1, with D possibly being TRBD1 (5 bases). This CDR3 is 15 amino acids long. Germline CDR1 MNHEY, CDR2 SMNVEV (reference sequence). The ends were cut back, 5 bases at V and 4 bases at J, with 17 bases in the middle. DNA for the CDR3: TGTGCCAGCAGTCGGGGTGGGGCCGCCGCCACTGAAGCTTTCTTT. As protein: CASSRGGAAATEAFF.